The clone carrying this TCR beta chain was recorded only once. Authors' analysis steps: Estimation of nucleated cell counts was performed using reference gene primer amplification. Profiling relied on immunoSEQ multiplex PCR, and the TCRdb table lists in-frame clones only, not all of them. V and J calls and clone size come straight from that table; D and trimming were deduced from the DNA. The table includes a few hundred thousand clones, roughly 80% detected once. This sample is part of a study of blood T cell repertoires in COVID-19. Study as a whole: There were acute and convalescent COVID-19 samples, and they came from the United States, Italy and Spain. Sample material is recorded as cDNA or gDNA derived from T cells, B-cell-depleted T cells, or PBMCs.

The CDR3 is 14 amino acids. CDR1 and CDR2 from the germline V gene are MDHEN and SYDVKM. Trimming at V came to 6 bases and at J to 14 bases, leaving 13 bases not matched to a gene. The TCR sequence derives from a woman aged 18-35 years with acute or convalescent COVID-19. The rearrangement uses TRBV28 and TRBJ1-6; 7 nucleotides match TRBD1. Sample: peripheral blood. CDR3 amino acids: CASSLPGQLRALHF. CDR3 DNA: TGTGCCAGCAGCCTTCCGGGACAGCTTCGTGCCCTCCACTTT.